This passage covers 27 T cell receptor beta chains from one sample sequenced in a study of blood T cell repertoires in COVID-19. Sequenced by immunoSEQ multiplex PCR; TCRdb stores in-frame clones only, minus some. The sample yields around 45,000 clones, 75% to 85% seen once. The specimen sequenced was peripheral blood. These receptors all come from a man older than 75 in a cohort sampled during active COVID-19.

This chain joins TRBV19 and TRBJ2-3; D is ambiguous. V was trimmed by 1 base and J by 1 base, leaving 9 bases between them. Germline lookup yields CDR1 LNHDA and CDR2 SQIVND (reference sequence). This CDR3 has 15 residues. CDR3 region: CASSIVYVGTDTQYF. CDR3 bases: TGTGCCAGTAGTATAGTCTATGTGGGCACAGATACGCAGTATTTT.

The rearrangement links TRBV27 to TRBJ2-7; 7 bases map to TRBD2. J was trimmed by 1 base and V by 3 bases; bases with no gene match: 6. Per the germline V gene, CDR1 is MNHEY and CDR2 is SMNVEV (reference sequence). CDR3 length equals 15 residues. The CDR3 sequence is CASSLGTNPSYEQYF. CDR3 sequence (DNA): TGTGCCAGCAGTTTGGGGACTAATCCGTCCTACGAGCAGTACTTC.

Comments on this clone: The junction shows a germline mismatch at one end, possibly a read error. The chain has TRBV28 and TRBJ2-5; D is unresolved. From germline, CDR1 is MDHEN and CDR2 SYDVKM. The CDR3 has 12 residues. CDR3 protein: CASGTLQATQYF. CDR3 DNA sequence: TGTGCCAGTGGTACCCTCCAAGCGACCCAGTACTTC.

The chain uses TRBV4-1 and TRBJ1-4; D not resolved. The CDR3 totals 14 residues. CDR1 MGHRA and CDR2 YSYEKL come from the germline V gene. V was cut by 2 bases and J by 2 bases, with 6 bases left in between. The DNA of the CDR3 is TGCGCCAGCAGCCAAACAAACACTAATGAAAAACTGTTTTTT. Protein product: CASSQTNTNEKLFF.

The chain employs TRBV11-2 and TRBJ2-7, with TRBD1 identical over 8 bases. CDR1 and CDR2 (germline): SGHAT, FQNNGV. This CDR3 comprises 15 residues. Unmatched junction bases numbered 5, after V lost 1 base and J lost 3 bases. The CDR3, as DNA: TGTGCCAGCAGCTTAGGATTTACAGGGGGCTACGAGCAGTACTTC. Translation: CASSLGFTGGYEQYF. Full variable domain (remainder filled in from reference TRBV11-2 and TRBJ2-7): EAGVAQSPRYKIIEKRQSVAFWCNPISGHATLYWYQQILGQGPKLLIQFQNNGVVDDSQLPKDRFSAERLKGVDSTLKIQPAKLEDSAVYLCASSLGFTGGYEQYFGPGTRLTVT.

The V gene is TRBV19, the J gene TRBJ1-2; no firm D call. The germline V gene has CDR1 LNHDA and CDR2 SQIVND (reference sequence). The CDR3 length is 12 residues. The ends were cut back, 4 bases at V and 4 bases at J, with 7 bases in the middle. The CDR3: CASSRSGYGYTF. In DNA form, the CDR3 reads TGTGCCAGTAGTAGGAGCGGCTATGGCTACACCTTC.

The rearrangement uses TRBV7-2 and TRBJ1-1, with 7 nucleotides matching TRBD1. Germline CDR1 is SGHTA and CDR2 is FQGNSA. The J segment lost 5 bases and the V segment lost 5 bases, leaving 5 bases of the junction unmatched. The CDR3 runs 13 residues. The CDR3 here is CASSADRVTEAFF. In DNA, the CDR3 is TGTGCCAGCAGCGCCGACAGGGTTACTGAAGCTTTCTTT.

This clone was detected only a few times. The chain combines TRBV30 with TRBJ1-3; a weak D match, TRBD1 (5 bases). V lost 2 bases to trimming and J lost 0 bases, with 8 bases between them. CDR1 is GTSNPN, CDR2 SVGIG, per germline (reference sequence). This CDR3 is 14 amino acids long. The CDR3: CAWSSGTSGNTIYF. Here the CDR3 DNA reads TGTGCCTGGAGTAGCGGGACCTCTGGAAACACCATATATTTT. The whole variable domain, remainder taken from reference TRBV30 and TRBJ1-3, is SQTIHQWPATLVQPVGSPLSLECTVEGTSNPNLYWYRQAAGRGLQLLFYSVGIGQISSEVPQNLSASRPQDRQFILSSKKLLLSDSGFYLCAWSSGTSGNTIYFGEGSWLTVV.

The chain links TRBV2 to TRBJ2-1, with D possibly being TRBD2 (6 bases). The CDR3 contains 12 residues. Trimming took 5 bases from V and 14 from J, leaving 16 bases between them. CDR1 is SNHLY and CDR2 is FYNNEI in the germline V gene. The CDR3 is CASSRLPGDEFF. CDR3 nucleotide sequence: TGTGCCAGCAGTCGATTGCCGGGAGATGAGTTCTTC.

The chain couples TRBV3-1 (or the pseudogene TRBV3-2) to TRBJ2-7; 10 bases are shared with TRBD2. There are 15 residues in the CDR3. CDR1 is LGHDT and CDR2 is YNNKEL in the germline V gene (reference sequence). V trimming: 4 bases; J trimming: 1 base; junction bases outside the gene matches: 4. The CDR3 spells CASSPPGLASYEQYF. The CDR3 nucleotides read TGTGCCAGCAGCCCTCCGGGACTAGCGTCCTACGAGCAGTACTTC.

This clone was seen just once. The rearrangement joins TRBV9 to TRBJ2-3, with TRBD1 as a possible D gene (5 bases). CDR3 length: 15 amino acids. The germline V gene has CDR1 SGDLS and CDR2 YYNGEE. The ends were cut back, 5 bases at V and 4 bases at J, with 17 bases in the middle. The CDR3 loop reads CASSRAGLGPDTQYF. The CDR3 bases are TGTGCCAGCAGTCGAGCCGGGCTGGGGCCAGATACGCAGTATTTT.

The rearrangement joins TRBV7-7 to TRBJ2-5, with D perhaps matching TRBD2 (6 bases). The CDR3 consists of 16 residues. V gave up 2 bases and J gave up 4 bases, with 17 bases separating them. Germline V gene sequence: CDR1 SSHAT, CDR2 FNYEAQ (reference sequence). CDR3 in amino acids: CASSLNLAIGSETQYF. CDR3 coding DNA: TGTGCCAGCAGCTTAAACCTAGCGATAGGTTCAGAGACCCAGTACTTC.

The genes are TRBV7-9 and TRBJ1-2; the D gene is possibly TRBD1 (5 bases). The germline V gene encodes CDR1 SEHNR and CDR2 FQNEAQ (reference sequence). V was cut by 5 bases and J by 8 bases, with 12 bases left in between. The CDR3 covers 12 residues. The CDR3 protein is CASSPARGGYTF. The CDR3 coding sequence is TGTGCCAGCAGCCCCGCTAGGGGCGGCTACACCTTC. Combining the CDR3 with reference TRBV7-9 and TRBJ1-2 gives the whole variable domain DTGVSQNPRHKITKRGQNVTFRCDPISEHNRLYWYRQTLGQGPEFLTYFQNEAQLEKSRLLSDRFSAERPKGSFSTLEIQRTEQGDSAMYLCASSPARGGYTFGSGTRLTVV.

The CDR3 loop is CASSSGTGGPYSNQPQHF. CDR3 nucleotide sequence: TGTGCCAGCAGCTCCGGGACAGGGGGCCCATATAGCAATCAGCCCCAGCATTTT. The genes are TRBV2 and TRBJ1-5, with 12 nucleotides matching TRBD1. The CDR3 consists of 18 residues. CDR1 is SNHLY, CDR2 FYNNEI, per germline. V lost 6 bases, J lost 0 bases, and 9 bases stayed unmatched.

This clone showed up just once. The chain employs TRBV2 and TRBJ2-3; 7 nucleotides line up with TRBD2. Germline lookup yields CDR1 SNHLY and CDR2 FYNNEI. Trimming at V came to 6 bases and at J to 3 bases, leaving 6 bases not matched to a gene. The CDR3 is 14 amino acids. CDR3 sequence (DNA): TGTGCCAGCAGCTTTAGCGGGTTGACAGATACGCAGTATTTT. As protein: CASSFSGLTDTQYF.

The V gene is TRBV28, the J gene TRBJ2-7; 7 bases line up with TRBD1. Germline V gives CDR1 MDHEN, CDR2 SYDVKM. CDR3 length equals 14 residues. V shed 6 bases, J shed 3 bases, and the junction held 8 bases outside the gene matches. CDR3 in DNA: TGTGCCAGCAGCCGCCCCGCAGGGGGCTACGAGCAGTACTTC. As protein: CASSRPAGGYEQYF.

The chain recombines TRBV7-2 with TRBJ2-2; TRBD1 aligns across 9 bases. CDR1 is SGHTA, CDR2 FQGNSA, per germline. The CDR3 totals 16 residues. Unmatched junction bases numbered 9, after V lost 4 bases and J lost 6 bases. CDR3 nucleotide sequence: TGTGCCAGCAGCTCACAGGGGGCGCATCGTCCCGGGGAGCTGTTTTTT. Amino acids: CASSSQGAHRPGELFF.

This rearrangement joins TRBV5-1 to TRBJ2-5; D unclear. The CDR3 is 14 amino acids. The germline gives CDR1 SGHRS, CDR2 YFSETQ. Trimming removed 4 bases from V and 1 base from J, with 11 bases in between. The CDR3 DNA reads TGCGCCAGCAGCCCTTTTGGCAGCCAAGAGACCCAGTACTTC. Its protein is CASSPFGSQETQYF.

This clone has just one count. The chain has TRBV7-2 and TRBJ2-7, with 9 nucleotides matching TRBD1. The CDR3 is 14 amino acids. Trimming removed 5 bases from V and 4 bases from J; junction bases left unmatched: 6. Germline V lookup: CDR1 SGHTA, CDR2 FQGNSA. The CDR3 DNA sequence: TGTGCCAGCAGCCCCGACAGGGGGAGATACGAGCAGTACTTC. Its translation is CASSPDRGRYEQYF.

The gene calls are TRBV30 and TRBJ1-5; 7 bases match TRBD1. The CDR3 loop spans 15 amino acids. Germline V lookup: CDR1 GTSNPN, CDR2 SVGIG (reference sequence). The trim removed 5 bases at V and 4 bases at J, leaving 11 bases unmatched. CDR3 loop: CAWFRGWGRNQPQHF. The CDR3, as DNA: TGTGCCTGGTTCAGGGGGTGGGGTAGGAATCAGCCCCAGCATTTT.

The chain joins TRBV10-1 to TRBJ2-2; 7 nucleotides align to TRBD1. CDR1 is WNHNN, CDR2 SYGVQD, per germline (reference sequence). The CDR3 length is 15 residues. J was trimmed by 1 base and V by 6 bases; bases with no gene match: 5. The CDR3 nucleotides are TGCGCCAGCAGCCCGGACAGGAGGAACACCGGGGAGCTGTTTTTT. It specifies CASSPDRRNTGELFF.

This rearrangement joins TRBV24-1 to TRBJ2-7; D possibly corresponds to TRBD1 (5 bases). Germline-derived CDR1 and CDR2 are KGHDR and SFDVKD. V lost 3 bases, J lost 4 bases, and 18 bases lay in between. The CDR3 contains 16 residues. The DNA of the CDR3 is TGTGCCACCAGTGATACACTCGACACAGGACCATACGAGCAGTACTTC. This codes for CATSDTLDTGPYEQYF.

The V call is TRBV28, the J call TRBJ1-5; TRBD1 aligns across 7 bases. The CDR3 consists of 14 residues. Trimming removed 5 bases from V and 6 bases from J; junction bases left unmatched: 7. The germline V gene encodes CDR1 MDHEN and CDR2 SYDVKM. This chain's CDR3 is CASSPQGGSQPQHF. The CDR3 bases are TGTGCCAGCAGTCCCCAGGGGGGCAGTCAGCCCCAGCATTTT.

The V gene is TRBV30, the J gene TRBJ2-5; weak D call: TRBD1 (5 bases). The CDR3 totals 14 residues. The germline V gene encodes CDR1 GTSNPN and CDR2 SVGIG (reference sequence). V was trimmed by 1 base and J by 1 base, leaving 10 bases between them. This chain's CDR3 is CAWSARQSQETQYF. CDR3 in DNA: TGTGCCTGGAGTGCCCGACAGTCCCAAGAGACCCAGTACTTC.

This clone has only a few counts. The J gene is TRBJ1-2, the V gene TRBV19, with D perhaps matching TRBD1 (6 bases). Germline V gene sequence: CDR1 LNHDA, CDR2 SQIVND (reference sequence). V was clipped by 9 bases and J by 0 bases, with 17 bases between them. The CDR3 loop spans 15 amino acids. This chain's CDR3 is CASMIPGGANYGYTF. The DNA of the CDR3 is TGTGCCAGCATGATTCCGGGGGGCGCTAACTATGGCTACACCTTC.

CDR3 nucleotide sequence: TGCGCCAGCAGCTCCTCCGGGGACTATGGCTACACCTTC. This sequence encodes CASSSSGDYGYTF. This chain joins TRBV5-1 and TRBJ1-2; no firm D call. The length of the CDR3 is 13 residues. V dropped 3 bases and J dropped 3 bases, with 9 bases sitting between them. CDR1 and CDR2 (germline): SGHRS, YFSETQ.

The gene calls are TRBV30 and TRBJ2-3; D is unclear. V lost 0 bases, J lost 6 bases, and 13 bases lay in between. The germline V gene encodes CDR1 GTSNPN and CDR2 SVGIG (reference sequence). This CDR3 spans 14 amino acids. The CDR3 region is CAWSVLRNFDTQYF. The CDR3 region has the DNA TGTGCCTGGAGTGTGTTGCGGAACTTTGATACGCAGTATTTT. Looking up the rest from reference TRBV30 and TRBJ2-3 gives the full variable domain: SQTIHQWPATLVQPVGSPLSLECTVEGTSNPNLYWYRQAAGRGLQLLFYSVGIGQISSEVPQNLSASRPQDRQFILSSKKLLLSDSGFYLCAWSVLRNFDTQYFGPGTRLTVL.